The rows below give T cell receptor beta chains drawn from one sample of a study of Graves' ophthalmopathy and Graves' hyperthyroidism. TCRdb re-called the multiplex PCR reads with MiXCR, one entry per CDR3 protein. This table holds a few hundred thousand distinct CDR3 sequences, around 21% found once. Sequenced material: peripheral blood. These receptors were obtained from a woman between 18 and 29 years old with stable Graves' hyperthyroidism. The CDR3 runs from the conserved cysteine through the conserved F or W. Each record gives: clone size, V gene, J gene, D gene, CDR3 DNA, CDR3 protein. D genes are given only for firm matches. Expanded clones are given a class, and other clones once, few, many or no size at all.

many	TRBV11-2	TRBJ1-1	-	TGTGCCAGCAGCTTAGAGGGGACAAGAAACACTGAAGCTTTCTTT	CASSLEGTRNTEAFF
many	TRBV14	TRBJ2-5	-	TGTGCCAGCAGCCAAGACTCCCATCCGGGGGCCCAGTACTTC	CASSQDSHPGAQYF
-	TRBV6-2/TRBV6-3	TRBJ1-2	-	TGTGCCAGCACCATGTCCTTGAATGGGGGCTACACCTTC	CASTMSLNGGYTF
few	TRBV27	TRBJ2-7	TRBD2	TGTGCCAGAAAAACTAGCGGGACCTACGAGCAGTACTTC	CARKTSGTYEQYF
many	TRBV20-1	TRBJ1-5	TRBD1	TGCAGTGCTCAGCAGGGGGATGGCAATCAGCCCCAGCATTTT	CSAQQGDGNQPQHF
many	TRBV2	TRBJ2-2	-	TGTGCCAGCAGCCAACTAGGTTCGGCCGGGGAGCTGTTTTTT	CASSQLGSAGELFF
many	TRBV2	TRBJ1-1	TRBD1	TGTGCCAGCAGCGAAGTGGACAGGGGCCGAACTGAAGCTTTCTTT	CASSEVDRGRTEAFF
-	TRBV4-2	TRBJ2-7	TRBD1	TGTGCCAGCAGCCAAGGGACAGGGGATCGGAACGAGCAGTACTTC	CASSQGTGDRNEQYF
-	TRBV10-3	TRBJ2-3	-	TGTGCCATCAGTCTTGGGAGAACAGATACGCAGTATTTT	CAISLGRTDTQYF
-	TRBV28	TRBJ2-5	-	TGTGCCAGCAGTGAGGCTACAGGAAAGACCCAGTACTTC	CASSEATGKTQYF
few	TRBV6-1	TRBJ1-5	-	TGTGCCAGCCAGGGGTATAGCAATCAGCCCCAGCATTTT	CASQGYSNQPQHF
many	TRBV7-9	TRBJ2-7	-	TGTGCCAGCTCCTCGGCGGGCTACGAGCAGTACTTC	CASSSAGYEQYF
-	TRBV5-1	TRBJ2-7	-	TGCGCCAGCAGCGCCGTGGGCCCCTACTACGAGCAGTACTTC	CASSAVGPYYEQYF
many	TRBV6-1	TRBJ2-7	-	TGTGCCAGCACCATGGTTGGGACGCCCGCCTACGAGCAGTACTTC	CASTMVGTPAYEQYF
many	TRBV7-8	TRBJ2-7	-	TGTGCCAGCAGCTTAGCTCTGGGACACTCCTACGAGCAGTACTTC	CASSLALGHSYEQYF
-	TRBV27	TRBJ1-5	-	TGTGCCTCCAACAGGGAAACAATTAATCAGCCCCAGCATTTT	CASNRETINQPQHF
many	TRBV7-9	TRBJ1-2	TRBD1	TGTGCCAGCAGCAAAGGACAGGGGGCAAACTATGGCTACACCTTC	CASSKGQGANYGYTF
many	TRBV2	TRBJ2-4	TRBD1	TGTGCCAGCGGGGGACAGGGGGCAGCCAAAAACATTCAGTACTTC	CASGGQGAAKNIQYF
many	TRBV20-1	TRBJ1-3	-	TGCAGTGCTTCCGACACCTCTGGAAACACCATATATTTT	CSASDTSGNTIYF
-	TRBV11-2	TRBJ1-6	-	TGTGCCAGCAGCTCGCGGGGGGGGGTCGCCTATAATTCACCCCTCCACTTT	CASSSRGGVAYNSPLHF